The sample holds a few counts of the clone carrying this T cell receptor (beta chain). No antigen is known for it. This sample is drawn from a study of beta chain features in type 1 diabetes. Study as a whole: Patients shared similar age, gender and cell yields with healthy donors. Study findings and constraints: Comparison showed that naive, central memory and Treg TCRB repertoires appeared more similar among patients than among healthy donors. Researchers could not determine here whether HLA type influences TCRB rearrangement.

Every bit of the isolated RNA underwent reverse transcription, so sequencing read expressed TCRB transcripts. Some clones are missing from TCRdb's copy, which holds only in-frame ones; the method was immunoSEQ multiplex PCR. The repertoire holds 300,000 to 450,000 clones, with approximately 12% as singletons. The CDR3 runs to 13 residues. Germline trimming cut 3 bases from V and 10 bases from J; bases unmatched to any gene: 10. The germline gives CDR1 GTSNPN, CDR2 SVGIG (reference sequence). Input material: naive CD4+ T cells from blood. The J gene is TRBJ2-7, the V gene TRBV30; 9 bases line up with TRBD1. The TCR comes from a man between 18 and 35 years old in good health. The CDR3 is CAWRADRGTLQYF. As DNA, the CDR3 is TGTGCCTGGAGGGCAGACAGGGGGACTCTCCAGTACTTC.